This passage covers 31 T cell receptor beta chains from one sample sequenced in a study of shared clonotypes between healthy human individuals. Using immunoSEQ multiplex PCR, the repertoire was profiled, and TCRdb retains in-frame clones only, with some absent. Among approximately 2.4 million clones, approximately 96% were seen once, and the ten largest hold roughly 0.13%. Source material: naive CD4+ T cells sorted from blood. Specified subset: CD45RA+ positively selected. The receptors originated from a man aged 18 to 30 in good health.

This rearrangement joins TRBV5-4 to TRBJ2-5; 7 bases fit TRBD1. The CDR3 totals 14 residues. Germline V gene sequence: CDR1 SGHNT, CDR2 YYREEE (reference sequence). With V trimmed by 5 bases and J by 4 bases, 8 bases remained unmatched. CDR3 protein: CASSQTGLGETQYF. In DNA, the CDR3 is TGTGCCAGCAGTCAGACAGGGTTGGGAGAGACCCAGTACTTC.

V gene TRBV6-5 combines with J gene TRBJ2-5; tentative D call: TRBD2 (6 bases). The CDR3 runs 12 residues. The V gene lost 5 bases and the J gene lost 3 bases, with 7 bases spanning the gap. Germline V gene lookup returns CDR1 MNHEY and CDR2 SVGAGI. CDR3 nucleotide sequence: TGTGCCAGCAGTCAGCGGGAAGAGACCCAGTACTTC. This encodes CASSQREETQYF.

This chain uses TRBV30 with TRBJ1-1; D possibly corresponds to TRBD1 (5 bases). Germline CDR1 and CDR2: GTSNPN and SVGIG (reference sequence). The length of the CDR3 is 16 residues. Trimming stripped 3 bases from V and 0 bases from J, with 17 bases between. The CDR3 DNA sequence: TGTGCCTGGAGCGAATGGGGACGCCTGTTGAACACTGAAGCTTTCTTT. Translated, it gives CAWSEWGRLLNTEAFF. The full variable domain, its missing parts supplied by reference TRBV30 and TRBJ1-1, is SQTIHQWPATLVQPVGSPLSLECTVEGTSNPNLYWYRQAAGRGLQLLFYSVGIGQISSEVPQNLSASRPQDRQFILSSKKLLLSDSGFYLCAWSEWGRLLNTEAFFGQGTRLTVV.

CDR3 protein: CSVRRTDTQYF. The DNA of the CDR3 is TGCAGCGTCAGGAGGACAGATACGCAGTATTTT. This sequence joins TRBV29-1 and TRBJ2-3, with a weak D call TRBD2 (5 bases). From germline, CDR1 is SQVTM and CDR2 ANQGSEA. This CDR3 region has 11 residues. Trimming shortened V by 6 bases and J by 3 bases, and 7 bases separated the two germline ends.

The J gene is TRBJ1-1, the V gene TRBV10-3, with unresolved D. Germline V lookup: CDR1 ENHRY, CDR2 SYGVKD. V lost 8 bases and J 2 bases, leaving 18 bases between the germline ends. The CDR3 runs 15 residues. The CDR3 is CAIRSKEQQNTEAFF. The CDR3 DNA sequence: TGTGCCATCCGTAGCAAGGAACAGCAAAACACTGAAGCTTTCTTT.

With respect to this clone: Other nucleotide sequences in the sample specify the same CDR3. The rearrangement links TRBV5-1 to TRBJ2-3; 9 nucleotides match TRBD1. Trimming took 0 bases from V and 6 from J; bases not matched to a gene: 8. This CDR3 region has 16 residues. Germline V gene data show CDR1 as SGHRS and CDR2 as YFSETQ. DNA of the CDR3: TGCGCCAGCAGCTTGGCGGGACAGGGCGGGGCCGATACGCAGTATTTT. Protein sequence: CASSLAGQGGADTQYF.

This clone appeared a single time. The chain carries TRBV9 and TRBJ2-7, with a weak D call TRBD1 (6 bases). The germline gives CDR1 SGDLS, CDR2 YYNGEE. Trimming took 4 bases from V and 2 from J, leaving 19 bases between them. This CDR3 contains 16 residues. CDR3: CASSPTSRDNPYEQYF. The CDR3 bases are TGTGCCAGCAGCCCAACGAGCCGGGACAACCCCTACGAGCAGTACTTC.

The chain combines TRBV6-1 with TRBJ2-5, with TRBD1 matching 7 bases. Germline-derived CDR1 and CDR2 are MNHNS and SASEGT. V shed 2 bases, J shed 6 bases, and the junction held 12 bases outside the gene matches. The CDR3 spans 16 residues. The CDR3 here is CASSELSWQGEQTQYF. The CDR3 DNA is TGTGCCAGCAGTGAACTCTCGTGGCAGGGGGAACAGACCCAGTACTTC.

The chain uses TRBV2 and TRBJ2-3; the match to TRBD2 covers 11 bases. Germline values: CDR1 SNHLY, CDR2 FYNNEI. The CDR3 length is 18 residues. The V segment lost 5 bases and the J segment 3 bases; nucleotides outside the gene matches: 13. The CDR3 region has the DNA TGTGCCAGCAGTCTGGGTCTTTTAGCGGGGGGGAGAACAGATACGCAGTATTTT. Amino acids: CASSLGLLAGGRTDTQYF.

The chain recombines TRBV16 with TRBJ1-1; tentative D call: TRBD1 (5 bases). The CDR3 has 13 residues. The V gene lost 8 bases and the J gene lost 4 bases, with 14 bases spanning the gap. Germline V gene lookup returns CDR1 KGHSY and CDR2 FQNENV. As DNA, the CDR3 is TGTGCCAGCTCGAATCTAAGGGGCACTGAAGCTTTCTTT. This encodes CASSNLRGTEAFF. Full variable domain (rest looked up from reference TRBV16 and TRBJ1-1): GEEVAQTPKHLVRGEGQKAKLYCAPIKGHSYVFWYQQVLKNEFKFLISFQNENVFDETGMPKERFSAKCLPNSPCSLEIQATKLEDSAVYFCASSNLRGTEAFFGQGTRLTVV.

CDR3 loop: CASSKGAKVGSEQYF. The DNA for the CDR3 is TGTGCCAGCAGCAAAGGGGCTAAGGTAGGGAGCGAGCAGTACTTC. The chain has TRBV21-1 and TRBJ2-7; the table names TRBD2, a call not compared with the DNA. TRBV21-1 represents a pseudogene. The CDR3 is made up of 15 amino acids.

CDR3 residues: CASSGGTARGWYF. CDR3 coding DNA: TGCGCCAGCAGCGGGGGAACGGCCCGGGGCTGGTACTTC. The chain recombines TRBV5-1 with TRBJ2-4; D is possibly TRBD1 or TRBD2 (5 bases each). Trimming cost V 4 bases and J 15 bases, with 20 bases left between them. The CDR3 length is 13 residues. Germline assignment: CDR1 SGHRS and CDR2 YFSETQ.

CDR3 sequence reads: CASSQAIVGDIQYF. The CDR3 DNA reads as TGCGCCAGCAGCCAAGCCATAGTGGGGGACATTCAGTACTTC. The genes are TRBV4-1 and TRBJ2-4; D tentatively fits TRBD1 or TRBD2 (5 bases each). This CDR3 has 14 residues. Per germline, CDR1 MGHRA and CDR2 YSYEKL. V was clipped by 1 base and J by 8 bases, with 12 bases between them.

The CDR3, as DNA: TGTGCCAGCAGTTTGTCCGCAGGGGAGGCTAATGAAAAACTGTTTTTT. Amino acids: CASSLSAGEANEKLFF. The chain carries TRBV27 and TRBJ1-4; perhaps TRBD1 as D (6 bases). Germline V CDR1 and CDR2: MNHEY, SMNVEV (reference sequence). This CDR3 is 16 amino acids long. V lost 3 bases to trimming and J lost 3 bases, with 14 bases between them.

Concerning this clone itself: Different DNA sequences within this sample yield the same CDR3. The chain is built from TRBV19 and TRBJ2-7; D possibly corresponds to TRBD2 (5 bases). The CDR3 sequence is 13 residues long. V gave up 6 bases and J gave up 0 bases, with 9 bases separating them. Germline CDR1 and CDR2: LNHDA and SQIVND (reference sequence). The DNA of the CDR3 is TGTGCCAGTAGGACGGGGAACTCCTACGAGCAGTACTTC. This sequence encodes CASRTGNSYEQYF.

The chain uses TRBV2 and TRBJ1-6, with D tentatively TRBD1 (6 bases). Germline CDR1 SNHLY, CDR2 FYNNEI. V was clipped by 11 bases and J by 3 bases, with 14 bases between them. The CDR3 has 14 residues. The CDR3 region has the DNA TGTGCCGGGAATAACAGGGACTATAATTCACCCCTCCACTTT. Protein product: CAGNNRDYNSPLHF.

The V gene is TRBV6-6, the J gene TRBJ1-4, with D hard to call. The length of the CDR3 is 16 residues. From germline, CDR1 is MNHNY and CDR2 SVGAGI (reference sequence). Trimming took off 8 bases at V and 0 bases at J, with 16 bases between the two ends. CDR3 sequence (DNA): TGTGCCAGCGTGTTGGCAGGTTTTGCAACTAATGAAAAACTGTTTTTT. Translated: CASVLAGFATNEKLFF.

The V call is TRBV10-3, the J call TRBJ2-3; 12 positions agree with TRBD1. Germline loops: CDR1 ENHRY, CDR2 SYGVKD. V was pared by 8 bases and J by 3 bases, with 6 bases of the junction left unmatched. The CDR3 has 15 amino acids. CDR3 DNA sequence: TGTGCCATCGGGACAGGGGGCCCTGGTACAGATACGCAGTATTTT. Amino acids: CAIGTGGPGTDTQYF.

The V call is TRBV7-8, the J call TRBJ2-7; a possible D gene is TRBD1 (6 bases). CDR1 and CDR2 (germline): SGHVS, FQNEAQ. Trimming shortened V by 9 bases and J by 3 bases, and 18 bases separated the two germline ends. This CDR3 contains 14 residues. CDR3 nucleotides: TGTGCCAGTCCCCGGGACACCGACCACTACGAGCAGTACTTC. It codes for CASPRDTDHYEQYF. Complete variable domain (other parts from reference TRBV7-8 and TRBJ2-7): GAGVSQSPRYKVAKRGQDVALRCDPISGHVSLFWYQQALGQGPEFLTYFQNEAQLDKSGLPSDRFFAERPEGSVSTLKIQRTQQEDSAVYLCASPRDTDHYEQYFGPGTRLTVT.

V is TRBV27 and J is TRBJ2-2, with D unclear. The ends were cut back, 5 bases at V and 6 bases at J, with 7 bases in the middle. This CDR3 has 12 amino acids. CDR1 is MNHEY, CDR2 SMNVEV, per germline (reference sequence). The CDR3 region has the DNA TGTGCCAGCAGTCCAAACTCCGGGGAGCTGTTTTTT. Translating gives CASSPNSGELFF.

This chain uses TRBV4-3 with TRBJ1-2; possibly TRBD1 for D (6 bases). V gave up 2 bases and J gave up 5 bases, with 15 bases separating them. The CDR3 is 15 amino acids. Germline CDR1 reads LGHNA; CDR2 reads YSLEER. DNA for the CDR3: TGCGCCAGCAGCCAATCACAGGGACCCGGGTATGGCTACACCTTC. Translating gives CASSQSQGPGYGYTF.

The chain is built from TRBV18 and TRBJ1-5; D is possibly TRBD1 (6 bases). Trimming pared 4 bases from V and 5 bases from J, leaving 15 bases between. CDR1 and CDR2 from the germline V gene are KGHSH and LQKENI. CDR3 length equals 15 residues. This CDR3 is CASSRSTGYDQPQHF. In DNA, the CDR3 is TGTGCCAGCTCACGGAGTACAGGGTACGATCAGCCCCAGCATTTT.

Here the CDR3 reads CASRRGGASNQPQHF. CDR3 DNA: TGTGCCAGCCGTAGGGGGGGCGCGAGCAATCAGCCCCAGCATTTT. J is TRBJ1-5 and V is TRBV19, with a weak D call TRBD1 (6 bases). The CDR3 covers 15 residues. CDR1 is LNHDA, CDR2 SQIVND, per germline (reference sequence). Trimming pared 9 bases from V and 1 base from J, leaving 16 bases between.

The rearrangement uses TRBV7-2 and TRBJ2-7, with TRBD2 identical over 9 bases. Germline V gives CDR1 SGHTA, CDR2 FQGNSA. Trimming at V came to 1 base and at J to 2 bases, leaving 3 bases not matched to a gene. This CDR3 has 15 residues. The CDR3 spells CASSLVLAGTYEQYF. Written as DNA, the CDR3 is TGTGCCAGCAGCTTAGTACTAGCGGGCACCTACGAGCAGTACTTC.

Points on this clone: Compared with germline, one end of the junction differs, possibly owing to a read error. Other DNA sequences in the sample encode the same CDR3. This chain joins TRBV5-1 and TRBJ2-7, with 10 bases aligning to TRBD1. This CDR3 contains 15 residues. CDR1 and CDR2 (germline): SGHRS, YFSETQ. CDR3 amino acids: CASSASGQGTYEQYF. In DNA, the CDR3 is TGCGCCAGCAGCGCCTCGGGACAGGGGACCTACGAGCAGTACTTT.

The CDR3, as DNA: TGTGCCAGCAGCATGGTCCAAGAGACCCAGTACTTC. Residues: CASSMVQETQYF. The chain links TRBV11-2 to TRBJ2-5; no clear D. Germline V gene lookup returns CDR1 SGHAT and CDR2 FQNNGV. V lost 5 bases to trimming and J lost 1 base, with 5 bases between them. The CDR3 runs 12 residues.

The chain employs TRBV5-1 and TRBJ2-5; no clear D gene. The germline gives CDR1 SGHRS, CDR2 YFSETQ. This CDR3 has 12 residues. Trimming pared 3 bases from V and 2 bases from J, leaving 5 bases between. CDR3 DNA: TGCGCCAGCAGCTACCAACAAGAGACCCAGTACTTC. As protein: CASSYQQETQYF. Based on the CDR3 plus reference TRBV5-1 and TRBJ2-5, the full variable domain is KAGVTQTPRYLIKTRGQQVTLSCSPISGHRSVSWYQQTPGQGLQFLFEYFSETQRNKGNFPGRFSGRQFSNSRSEMNVSTLELGDSALYLCASSYQQETQYFGPGTRLLVL.

The CDR3 protein is CASSQNGPNTEAFF. For the CDR3, the DNA is TGCGCCAGCAGCCAAAATGGCCCAAACACTGAAGCTTTCTTT. The rearrangement links TRBV5-1 to TRBJ1-1; no clear D gene. The V end lost 4 bases, the J end lost 2 bases, and 12 bases lay between the germline ends. Germline-derived CDR1 and CDR2 are SGHRS and YFSETQ. This CDR3 contains 14 residues.

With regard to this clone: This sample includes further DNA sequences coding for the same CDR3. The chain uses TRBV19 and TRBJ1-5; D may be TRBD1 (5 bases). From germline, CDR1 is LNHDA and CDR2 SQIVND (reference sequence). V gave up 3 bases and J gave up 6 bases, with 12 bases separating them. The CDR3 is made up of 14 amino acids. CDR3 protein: CASSISGEGQPQHF. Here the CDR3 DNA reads TGTGCCAGTAGTATCTCGGGGGAGGGTCAGCCCCAGCATTTT. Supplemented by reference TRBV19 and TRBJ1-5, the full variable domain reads DGGITQSPKYLFRKEGQNVTLSCEQNLNHDAMYWYRQDPGQGLRLIYYSQIVNDFQKGDIAEGYSVSREKKESFPLTVTSAQKNPTAFYLCASSISGEGQPQHFGDGTRLSIL.

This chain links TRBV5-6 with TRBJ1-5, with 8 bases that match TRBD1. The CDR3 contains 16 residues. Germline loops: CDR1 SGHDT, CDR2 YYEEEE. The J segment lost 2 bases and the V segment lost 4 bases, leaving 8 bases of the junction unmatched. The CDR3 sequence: CASSPGQGPRNQPQHF. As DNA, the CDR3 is TGTGCCAGCAGCCCCGGACAGGGACCTCGCAATCAGCCCCAGCATTTT.

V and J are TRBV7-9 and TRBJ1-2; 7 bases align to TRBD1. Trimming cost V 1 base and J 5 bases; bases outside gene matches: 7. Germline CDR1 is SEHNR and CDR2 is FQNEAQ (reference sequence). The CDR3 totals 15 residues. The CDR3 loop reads CASSLGGTDEYGYTF. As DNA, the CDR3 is TGTGCCAGCAGCTTAGGGGGGACAGATGAGTATGGCTACACCTTC.